Sequencing of this T cell receptor (beta chain) was carried out in a study of OX40 agonist ivuxolimab in advanced cancers. Overall study results and limits: Some patients who did not respond also had low normalized T-cell clonal expansion.

Sequenced by immunoSEQ multiplex PCR; TCRdb stores in-frame clones only, minus some. The profile shows approximately 29,000 clones, 80% of them singletons. J lost 5 bases, V lost 4 bases, and 7 bases had no gene match. The CDR3 is 15 amino acids. Germline assignment: CDR1 MGHRA and CDR2 YSYEKL. Worth noting for this clone: Its antigen is unknown.

This chain joins TRBV4-1 and TRBJ2-1, with 8 bases lining up with TRBD2. The material sequenced was CD4+ or CD8+ T cells sorted from blood, taken in a trial of the OX40 agonist ivuxolimab. This TCR was sampled from an adult with an advanced solid tumor such as melanoma, head and neck, liver or kidney cancer. CDR3 sequence (DNA): TGCGCCAGCAGCCCCCGGGGGGGGGTGAACAATGAGCAGTTCTTC. Residues: CASSPRGGVNNEQFF.